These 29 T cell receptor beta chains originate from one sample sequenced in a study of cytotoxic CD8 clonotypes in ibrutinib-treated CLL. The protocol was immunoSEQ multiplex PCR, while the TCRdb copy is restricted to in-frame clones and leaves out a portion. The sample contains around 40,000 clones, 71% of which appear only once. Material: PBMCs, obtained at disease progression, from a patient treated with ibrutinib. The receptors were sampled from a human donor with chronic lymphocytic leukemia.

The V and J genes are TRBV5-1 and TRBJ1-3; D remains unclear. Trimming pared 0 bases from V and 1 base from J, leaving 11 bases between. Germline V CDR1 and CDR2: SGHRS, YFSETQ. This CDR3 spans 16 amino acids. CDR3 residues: CASSLVPGISGNTIYF. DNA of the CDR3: TGCGCCAGCAGCTTGGTTCCGGGGATTTCTGGAAACACCATATATTTT.

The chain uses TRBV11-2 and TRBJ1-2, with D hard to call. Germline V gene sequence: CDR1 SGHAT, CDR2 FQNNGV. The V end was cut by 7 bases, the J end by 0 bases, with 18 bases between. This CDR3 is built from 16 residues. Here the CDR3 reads CASTWAGGITNYGYTF. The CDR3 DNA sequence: TGTGCCAGCACCTGGGCAGGCGGAATTACTAACTATGGCTACACCTTC.

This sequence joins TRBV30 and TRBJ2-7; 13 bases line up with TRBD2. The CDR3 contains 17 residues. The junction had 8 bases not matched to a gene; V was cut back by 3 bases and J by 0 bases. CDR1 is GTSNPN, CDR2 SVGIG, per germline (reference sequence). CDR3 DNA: TGTGCCTGGAGACGAACCGGGACTAGCGGGGACTCCTACGAGCAGTACTTC. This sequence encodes CAWRRTGTSGDSYEQYF.

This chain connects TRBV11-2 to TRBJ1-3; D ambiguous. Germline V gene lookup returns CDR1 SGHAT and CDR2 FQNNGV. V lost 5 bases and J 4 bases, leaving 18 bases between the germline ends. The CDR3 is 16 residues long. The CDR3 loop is CASSPAGLHTGNTIYF. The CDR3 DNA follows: TGTGCCAGCAGCCCGGCCGGACTTCACACCGGAAACACCATATATTTT.

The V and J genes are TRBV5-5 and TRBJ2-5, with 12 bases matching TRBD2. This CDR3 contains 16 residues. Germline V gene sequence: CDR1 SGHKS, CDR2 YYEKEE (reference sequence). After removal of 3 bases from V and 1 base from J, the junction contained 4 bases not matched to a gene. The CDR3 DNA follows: TGTGCCAGCAGCTCACTAGCGGGGGGCCTCCAAGAGACCCAGTACTTC. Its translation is CASSSLAGGLQETQYF.

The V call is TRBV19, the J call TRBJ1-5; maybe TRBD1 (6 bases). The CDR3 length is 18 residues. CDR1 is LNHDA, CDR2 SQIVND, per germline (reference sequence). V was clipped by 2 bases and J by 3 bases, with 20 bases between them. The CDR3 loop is CASSIPPKATGPNQPQHF. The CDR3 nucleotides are TGTGCCAGTAGTATACCCCCAAAGGCGACAGGACCCAATCAGCCCCAGCATTTT. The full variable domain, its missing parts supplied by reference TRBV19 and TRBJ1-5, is DGGITQSPKYLFRKEGQNVTLSCEQNLNHDAMYWYRQDPGQGLRLIYYSQIVNDFQKGDIAEGYSVSREKKESFPLTVTSAQKNPTAFYLCASSIPPKATGPNQPQHFGDGTRLSIL.

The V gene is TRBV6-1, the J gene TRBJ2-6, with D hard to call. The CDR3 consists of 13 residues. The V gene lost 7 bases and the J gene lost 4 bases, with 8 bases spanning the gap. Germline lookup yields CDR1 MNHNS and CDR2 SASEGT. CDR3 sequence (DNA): TGTGCCAGCACGGATCTAGGGGCCAACGTCCTGACTTTC. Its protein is CASTDLGANVLTF.

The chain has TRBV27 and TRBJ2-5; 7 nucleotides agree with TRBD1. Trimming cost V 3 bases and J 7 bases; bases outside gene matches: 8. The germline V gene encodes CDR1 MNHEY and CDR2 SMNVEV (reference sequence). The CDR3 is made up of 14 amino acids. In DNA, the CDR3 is TGTGCCAGCAGTTTGTTTAGGGGGCCGGGGACCCAGTACTTC. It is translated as CASSLFRGPGTQYF.

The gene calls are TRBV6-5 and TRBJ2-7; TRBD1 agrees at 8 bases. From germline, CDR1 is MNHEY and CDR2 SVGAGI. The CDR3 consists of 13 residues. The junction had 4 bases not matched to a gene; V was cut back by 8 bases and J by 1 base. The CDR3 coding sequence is TGTGCCAGCCAAGGGACAGGATCCTACGAGCAGTACTTC. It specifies CASQGTGSYEQYF.

In DNA form, the CDR3 reads TGTGCCAGCAGCCAAGAGGGACATCCGTACCAAGAGACCCAGTACTTC. Its protein is CASSQEGHPYQETQYF. J is TRBJ2-5 and V is TRBV14, with D tentatively TRBD1 (6 bases). V was trimmed by 0 bases and J by 0 bases, leaving 11 bases between them. CDR1 is SGHDN, CDR2 FVKESK, per germline. CDR3 size: 16 residues. The variable domain in full, completed from reference TRBV14 and TRBJ2-5, reads EAGVTQFPSHSVIEKGQTVTLRCDPISGHDNLYWYRRVMGKEIKFLLHFVKESKQDESGMPNNRFLAERTGGTYSTLKVQPAELEDSGVYFCASSQEGHPYQETQYFGPGTRLLVL.

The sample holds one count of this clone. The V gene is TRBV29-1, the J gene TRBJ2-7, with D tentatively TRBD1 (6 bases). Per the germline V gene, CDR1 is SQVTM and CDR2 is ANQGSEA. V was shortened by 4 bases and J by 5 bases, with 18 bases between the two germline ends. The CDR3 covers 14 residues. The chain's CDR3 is CSVVGGAGVDEQYF. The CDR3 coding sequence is TGCAGCGTTGTAGGTGGGGCAGGGGTCGACGAGCAGTACTTC.

This CDR3 is CASSLDRDRAEAFF. CDR3 bases: TGTGCCAGCAGTCTCGACAGGGACAGGGCTGAAGCTTTCTTT. This rearrangement joins TRBV27 to TRBJ1-1; 9 positions agree with TRBD1. The CDR3 has 14 residues. Trimming cost V 5 bases and J 6 bases; bases outside gene matches: 7. Germline V gene data show CDR1 as MNHEY and CDR2 as SMNVEV (reference sequence).

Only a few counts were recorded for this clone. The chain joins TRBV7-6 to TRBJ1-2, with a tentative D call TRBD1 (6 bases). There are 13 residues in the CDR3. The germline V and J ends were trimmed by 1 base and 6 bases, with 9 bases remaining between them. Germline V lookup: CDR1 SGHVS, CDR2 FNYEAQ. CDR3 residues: CASSLGQANGYTF. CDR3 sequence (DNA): TGTGCCAGCAGCTTAGGACAGGCGAATGGCTACACCTTC. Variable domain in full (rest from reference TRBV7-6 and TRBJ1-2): GAGVSQSPRYKVTKRGQDVALRCDPISGHVSLYWYRQALGQGPEFLTYFNYEAQQDKSGLPNDRFSAERPEGSISTLTIQRTEQRDSAMYRCASSLGQANGYTFGSGTRLTVV.

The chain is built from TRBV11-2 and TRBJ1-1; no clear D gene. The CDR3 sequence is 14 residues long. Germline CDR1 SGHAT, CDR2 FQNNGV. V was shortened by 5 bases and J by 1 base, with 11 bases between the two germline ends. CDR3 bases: TGTGCCAGCAGCCCGCTGGGTACGAACACTGAAGCTTTCTTT. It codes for CASSPLGTNTEAFF.

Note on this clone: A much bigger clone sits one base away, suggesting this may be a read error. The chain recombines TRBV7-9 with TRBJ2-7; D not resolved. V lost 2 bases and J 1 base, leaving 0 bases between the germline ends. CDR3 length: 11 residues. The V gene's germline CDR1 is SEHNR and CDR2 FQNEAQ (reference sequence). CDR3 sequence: CASSLSYEQYF. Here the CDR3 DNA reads TGTGCCAGCAGCTTATCCTACGAGCAGTACTTC.

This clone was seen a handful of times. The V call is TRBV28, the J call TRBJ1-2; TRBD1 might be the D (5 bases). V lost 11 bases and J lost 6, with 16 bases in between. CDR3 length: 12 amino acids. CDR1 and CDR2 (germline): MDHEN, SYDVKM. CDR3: CAARQGADGYTF. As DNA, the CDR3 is TGTGCCGCGAGGCAGGGTGCGGATGGCTACACCTTC.

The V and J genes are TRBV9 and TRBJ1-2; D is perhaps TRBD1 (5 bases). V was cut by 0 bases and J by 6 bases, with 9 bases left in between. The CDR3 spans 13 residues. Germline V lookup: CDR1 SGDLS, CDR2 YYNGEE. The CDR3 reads CASSVVSRDGYTF. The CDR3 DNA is TGTGCCAGCAGCGTAGTTTCCAGGGATGGCTACACCTTC.

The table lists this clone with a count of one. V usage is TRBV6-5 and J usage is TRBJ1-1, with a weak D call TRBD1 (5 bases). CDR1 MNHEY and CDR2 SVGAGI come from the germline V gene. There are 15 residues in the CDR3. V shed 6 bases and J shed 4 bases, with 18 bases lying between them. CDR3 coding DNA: TGTGCCAGCAGGAAAAACCCTCAGGGTGGCACTGAAGCTTTCTTT. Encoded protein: CASRKNPQGGTEAFF.

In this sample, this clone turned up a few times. This CDR3 reads CASSEFSGGNHYEQYF. DNA of the CDR3: TGCGCCAGCAGTGAGTTTTCCGGGGGAAACCACTACGAGCAGTACTTC. V gene TRBV10-1 combines with J gene TRBJ2-7; possibly TRBD2 for D (6 bases). V was shortened by 1 base and J by 3 bases, with 16 bases between the two germline ends. The CDR3 is 16 residues long. Germline V gene lookup returns CDR1 WNHNN and CDR2 SYGVQD (reference sequence).

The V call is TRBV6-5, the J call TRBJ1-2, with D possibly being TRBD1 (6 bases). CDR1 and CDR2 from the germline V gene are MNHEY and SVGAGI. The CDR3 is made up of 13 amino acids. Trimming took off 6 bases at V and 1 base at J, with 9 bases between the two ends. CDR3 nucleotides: TGTGCCAGCAGCCCCAGGGGTAACTATGGCTACACCTTC. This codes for CASSPRGNYGYTF.

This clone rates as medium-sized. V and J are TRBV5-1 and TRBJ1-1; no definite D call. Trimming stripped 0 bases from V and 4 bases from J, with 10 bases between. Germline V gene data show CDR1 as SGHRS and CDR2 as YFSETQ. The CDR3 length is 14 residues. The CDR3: CASSLDGDSTEAFF. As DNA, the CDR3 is TGCGCCAGCAGCTTGGACGGGGATTCCACTGAAGCTTTCTTT.

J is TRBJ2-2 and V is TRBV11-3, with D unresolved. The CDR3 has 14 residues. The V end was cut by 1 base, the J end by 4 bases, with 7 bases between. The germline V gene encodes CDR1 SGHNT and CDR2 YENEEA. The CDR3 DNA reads TGTGCCAGCAGCTTAGGGCCCAGCACCGGGGAGCTGTTTTTT. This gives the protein CASSLGPSTGELFF.

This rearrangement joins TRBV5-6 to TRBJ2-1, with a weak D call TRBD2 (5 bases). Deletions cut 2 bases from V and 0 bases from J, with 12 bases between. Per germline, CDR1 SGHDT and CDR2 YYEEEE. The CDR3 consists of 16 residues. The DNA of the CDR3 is TGTGCCAGCAGCTTTTGGCGGGTAAGCTCCTACAATGAGCAGTTCTTC. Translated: CASSFWRVSSYNEQFF.

The CDR3 here is CASSLKGGGFGELFF. Written as DNA, the CDR3 is TGTGCCAGCAGCCTCAAAGGAGGGGGTTTCGGGGAGCTGTTTTTT. The chain links TRBV14 to TRBJ2-2; D tentatively reads TRBD1 or TRBD2 (6 bases each). Germline V gene data show CDR1 as SGHDN and CDR2 as FVKESK. Trimming removed 4 bases at V and 7 bases at J, with 16 bases between. The CDR3 length is 15 residues. Variable domain in full (rest from reference TRBV14 and TRBJ2-2): EAGVTQFPSHSVIEKGQTVTLRCDPISGHDNLYWYRRVMGKEIKFLLHFVKESKQDESGMPNNRFLAERTGGTYSTLKVQPAELEDSGVYFCASSLKGGGFGELFFGEGSRLTVL.

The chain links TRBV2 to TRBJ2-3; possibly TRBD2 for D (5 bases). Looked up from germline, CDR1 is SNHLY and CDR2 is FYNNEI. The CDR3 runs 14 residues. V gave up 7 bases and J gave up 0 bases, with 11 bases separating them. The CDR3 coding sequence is TGTGCCAGCAATTATGCGGGTAGCACAGATACGCAGTATTTT. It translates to CASNYAGSTDTQYF.

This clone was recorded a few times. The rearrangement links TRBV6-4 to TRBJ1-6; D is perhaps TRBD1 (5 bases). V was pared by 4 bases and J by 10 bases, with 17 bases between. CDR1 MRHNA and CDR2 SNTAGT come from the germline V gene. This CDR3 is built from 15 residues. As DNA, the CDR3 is TGTGCCAGCAGTGTCACGGGGGAGAGTAGCTCACCCCTCCACTTT. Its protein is CASSVTGESSSPLHF.

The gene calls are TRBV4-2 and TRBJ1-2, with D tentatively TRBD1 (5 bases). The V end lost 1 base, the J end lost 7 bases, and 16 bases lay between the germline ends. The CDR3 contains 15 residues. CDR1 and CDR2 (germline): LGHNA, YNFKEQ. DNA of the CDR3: TGTGCCAGCAGCCAAGGGACTGACAGACTGGGTGGCTACACCTTC. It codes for CASSQGTDRLGGYTF.

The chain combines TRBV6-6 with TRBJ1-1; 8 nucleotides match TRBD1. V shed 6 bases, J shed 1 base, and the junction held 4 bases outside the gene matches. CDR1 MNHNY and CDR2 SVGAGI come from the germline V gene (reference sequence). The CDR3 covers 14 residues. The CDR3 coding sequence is TGTGCCAGCAGCTCAGACAGGGGGAACACTGAAGCTTTCTTT. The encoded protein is CASSSDRGNTEAFF.

CDR3 sequence (DNA): TGTGCCAGCAGCTCAGGGATATCCGGGACAGGCTCCTACAATGAGCAGTTCTTC. This encodes CASSSGISGTGSYNEQFF. V and J are TRBV5-4 and TRBJ2-1, with 8 bases identical to TRBD1. The germline gives CDR1 SGHNT, CDR2 YYREEE (reference sequence). J lost 0 bases, V lost 3 bases, and 11 bases had no gene match. This CDR3 spans 18 amino acids.